What follows are 15 T cell receptor beta chains derived from one specimen sequenced in a study of blood T cell repertoires in COVID-19. Generated by immunoSEQ multiplex PCR, the TCRdb table keeps only in-frame clones and is missing some. The sample has approximately 120,000 clones; 81% are singletons. Sequences were obtained from peripheral blood. The receptors shown here come from a human donor in a cohort sampled during active COVID-19.

This clone appeared a few times. The V gene is TRBV14, the J gene TRBJ2-7; D is unresolved. The CDR3 loop spans 11 amino acids. The V gene's germline CDR1 is SGHDN and CDR2 FVKESK. The V end was cut by 3 bases, the J end by 13 bases, with 13 bases between. The DNA of the CDR3 is TGTGCCAGCAGCCATACAGACAACCAATACTTC. This sequence encodes CASSHTDNQYF.

Here the CDR3 reads CAWRPRVNTDTQYF. Written as DNA, the CDR3 is TGTGCCTGGAGACCCAGGGTCAACACAGATACGCAGTATTTT. The chain carries TRBV30 and TRBJ2-3, with D possibly being TRBD1 (5 bases). CDR3 length: 14 amino acids. Germline CDR1 is GTSNPN and CDR2 is SVGIG (reference sequence). The germline V and J ends were trimmed by 3 bases and 2 bases, with 12 bases remaining between them.

The chain combines TRBV11-2 with TRBJ1-5; D may be TRBD1 (6 bases). The CDR3 is 15 amino acids. V lost 0 bases and J 1 base, leaving 7 bases between the germline ends. CDR1 is SGHAT and CDR2 is FQNNGV in the germline V gene. CDR3 coding DNA: TGTGCCAGCAGCTTAGACACAGGGAGCAATCAGCCCCAGCATTTT. Amino acid sequence: CASSLDTGSNQPQHF.

The chain couples TRBV6-5 to TRBJ1-3; weak D call: TRBD1 (6 bases). The germline gives CDR1 MNHEY, CDR2 SVGAGI. V lost 0 bases and J 0 bases, leaving 9 bases between the germline ends. CDR3 length: 16 amino acids. The CDR3 nucleotides read TGTGCCAGCAGTTACTCGACAGGTCGCTCTGGAAACACCATATATTTT. Translation: CASSYSTGRSGNTIYF.

CDR3 DNA: TGCGCCAGCAGCCAAGAGACAGTGACCTACGAGCAGTACTTC. Translating it yields CASSQETVTYEQYF. V is TRBV4-3 and J is TRBJ2-7; D possibly corresponds to TRBD1 (5 bases). V lost 0 bases and J lost 2, with 8 bases in between. The CDR3 contains 14 residues. Germline V gene sequence: CDR1 LGHNA, CDR2 YSLEER.

The chain is built from TRBV5-1 and TRBJ1-6; D not certain. This CDR3 has 16 residues. Between the trimmed V and J ends, which lost 4 bases and 0 bases, there was a span of 11 bases. Per germline, CDR1 SGHRS and CDR2 YFSETQ. The CDR3: CASSTDWSSYNSPLHF. DNA for the CDR3: TGCGCCAGCAGCACCGACTGGAGCTCCTATAATTCACCCCTCCACTTT.

The V and J genes are TRBV19 and TRBJ2-4, with 12 bases fitting TRBD1. CDR1 and CDR2 (germline): LNHDA, SQIVND (reference sequence). The CDR3 length is 14 residues. The V segment lost 7 bases and the J segment 5 bases; nucleotides outside the gene matches: 3. The CDR3 nucleotides are TGTGCCAGTACCCGGGACAGGGGGCAAAACATTCAGTACTTC. The encoded protein is CASTRDRGQNIQYF.

This chain uses TRBV18 with TRBJ1-4; D gene unclear. V gave up 3 bases and J gave up 6 bases, with 14 bases separating them. Germline V gene lookup returns CDR1 KGHSH and CDR2 LQKENI. The CDR3 has 15 amino acids. In DNA, the CDR3 is TGTGCCAGCTCACCCCCACTTACTGCTCATGAAAAACTGTTTTTT. This encodes CASSPPLTAHEKLFF.

The chain recombines TRBV6-5 with TRBJ1-2; weak D call: TRBD1 (5 bases). The CDR3 spans 12 residues. Germline V gene data show CDR1 as MNHEY and CDR2 as SVGAGI. V shed 6 bases and J shed 1 base, with 6 bases lying between them. CDR3 sequence reads: CASRGGNYGYTF. The CDR3 DNA sequence: TGTGCCAGCAGGGGGGGTAACTATGGCTACACCTTC.

The rearrangement uses TRBV6-5 and TRBJ2-7; weak D call: TRBD1 (5 bases). The germline CDR1 and CDR2 sequences are MNHEY and SVGAGI. V was clipped by 4 bases and J by 5 bases, with 12 bases between them. This CDR3 comprises 13 residues. As DNA, the CDR3 is TGTGCCAGCAGTTCCGGACACGTCAACGAGCAGTACTTC. Translated: CASSSGHVNEQYF.

DNA for the CDR3: TGTGCCAGCTCACAGGGGTTATCCTACGAGCAGTACTTC. Amino acids: CASSQGLSYEQYF. The chain carries TRBV18 and TRBJ2-7; a weak D match, TRBD1 (5 bases). The germline V gene encodes CDR1 KGHSH and CDR2 LQKENI. The CDR3 length is 13 residues. Trimming stripped 4 bases from V and 1 base from J, with 8 bases between.

The rearrangement uses TRBV11-2 and TRBJ2-7; 8 bases fit TRBD1. V lost 5 bases, J lost 2 bases, and 2 bases stayed unmatched. The CDR3 loop spans 13 amino acids. The germline CDR1 and CDR2 sequences are SGHAT and FQNNGV. The DNA of the CDR3 is TGTGCCAGCAGCCAGGACAGGGCCTACGAGCAGTACTTC. Translated, it gives CASSQDRAYEQYF.

This chain connects TRBV7-9 to TRBJ1-2; 7 bases align to TRBD1. CDR3 length: 13 residues. Trimming removed 5 bases from V and 7 bases from J; junction bases left unmatched: 7. Per the germline V gene, CDR1 is SEHNR and CDR2 is FQNEAQ (reference sequence). The CDR3 coding sequence is TGTGCCAGCAGCCCACAGGGGCGCGGTGGCTACACCTTC. This codes for CASSPQGRGGYTF.

The chain joins TRBV3-1 (or the pseudogene TRBV3-2) to TRBJ2-2, with 11 bases that match TRBD1. The length of the CDR3 is 15 residues. V trimming: 4 bases; J trimming: 6 bases; junction bases outside the gene matches: 4. Per the germline V gene, CDR1 is LGHDT and CDR2 is YNNKEL (reference sequence). The CDR3 nucleotides read TGTGCCAGCAGCCTTGGACAGGGGGCGGCCGGGGAGCTGTTTTTT. Translating gives CASSLGQGAAGELFF.

The chain links TRBV10-3 to TRBJ1-6, with D maybe TRBD1 (5 bases). V was clipped by 10 bases and J by 7 bases, with 20 bases between them. The V gene's germline CDR1 is ENHRY and CDR2 SYGVKD. This CDR3 has 15 amino acids. CDR3 amino acids: CATRGTKVSNSPLHF. The CDR3, as DNA: TGTGCCACCCGCGGGACTAAGGTGTCAAATTCACCCCTCCACTTT.